The present entry profiles one TCR beta chain with its context. As originally analysed: Quantification of nucleated cells was approximated via reference gene primer amplification. Measured with immunoSEQ multiplex PCR; TCRdb has only the in-frame clones, and not every one. V and J calls and clone size are given by that table; D and trimming were obtained from the DNA. In the table there are roughly 670,000 clones, approximately 90% of which are singletons. This record belongs to a study of blood T cell repertoires in COVID-19. The overall study: Both acute and convalescent COVID-19 samples were obtained from the United States, Italy and Spain. The cDNA or gDNA used as material had been derived from T cells, B-cell-depleted T cells, or PBMCs.

This receptor was taken from a woman younger than 35 with acute or convalescent COVID-19. The sequenced material came from peripheral blood.

Written as DNA, the CDR3 is TGTGCCACCAGTGACTCGACAGGGGGCTTCACTGAAGCTTTCTTT. This translates into CATSDSTGGFTEAFF. The chain joins TRBV24-1 to TRBJ1-1, with 10 bases identical to TRBD1. V trimming: 4 bases; J trimming: 4 bases; junction bases outside the gene matches: 5. The germline gives CDR1 KGHDR, CDR2 SFDVKD. This CDR3 region has 15 residues.